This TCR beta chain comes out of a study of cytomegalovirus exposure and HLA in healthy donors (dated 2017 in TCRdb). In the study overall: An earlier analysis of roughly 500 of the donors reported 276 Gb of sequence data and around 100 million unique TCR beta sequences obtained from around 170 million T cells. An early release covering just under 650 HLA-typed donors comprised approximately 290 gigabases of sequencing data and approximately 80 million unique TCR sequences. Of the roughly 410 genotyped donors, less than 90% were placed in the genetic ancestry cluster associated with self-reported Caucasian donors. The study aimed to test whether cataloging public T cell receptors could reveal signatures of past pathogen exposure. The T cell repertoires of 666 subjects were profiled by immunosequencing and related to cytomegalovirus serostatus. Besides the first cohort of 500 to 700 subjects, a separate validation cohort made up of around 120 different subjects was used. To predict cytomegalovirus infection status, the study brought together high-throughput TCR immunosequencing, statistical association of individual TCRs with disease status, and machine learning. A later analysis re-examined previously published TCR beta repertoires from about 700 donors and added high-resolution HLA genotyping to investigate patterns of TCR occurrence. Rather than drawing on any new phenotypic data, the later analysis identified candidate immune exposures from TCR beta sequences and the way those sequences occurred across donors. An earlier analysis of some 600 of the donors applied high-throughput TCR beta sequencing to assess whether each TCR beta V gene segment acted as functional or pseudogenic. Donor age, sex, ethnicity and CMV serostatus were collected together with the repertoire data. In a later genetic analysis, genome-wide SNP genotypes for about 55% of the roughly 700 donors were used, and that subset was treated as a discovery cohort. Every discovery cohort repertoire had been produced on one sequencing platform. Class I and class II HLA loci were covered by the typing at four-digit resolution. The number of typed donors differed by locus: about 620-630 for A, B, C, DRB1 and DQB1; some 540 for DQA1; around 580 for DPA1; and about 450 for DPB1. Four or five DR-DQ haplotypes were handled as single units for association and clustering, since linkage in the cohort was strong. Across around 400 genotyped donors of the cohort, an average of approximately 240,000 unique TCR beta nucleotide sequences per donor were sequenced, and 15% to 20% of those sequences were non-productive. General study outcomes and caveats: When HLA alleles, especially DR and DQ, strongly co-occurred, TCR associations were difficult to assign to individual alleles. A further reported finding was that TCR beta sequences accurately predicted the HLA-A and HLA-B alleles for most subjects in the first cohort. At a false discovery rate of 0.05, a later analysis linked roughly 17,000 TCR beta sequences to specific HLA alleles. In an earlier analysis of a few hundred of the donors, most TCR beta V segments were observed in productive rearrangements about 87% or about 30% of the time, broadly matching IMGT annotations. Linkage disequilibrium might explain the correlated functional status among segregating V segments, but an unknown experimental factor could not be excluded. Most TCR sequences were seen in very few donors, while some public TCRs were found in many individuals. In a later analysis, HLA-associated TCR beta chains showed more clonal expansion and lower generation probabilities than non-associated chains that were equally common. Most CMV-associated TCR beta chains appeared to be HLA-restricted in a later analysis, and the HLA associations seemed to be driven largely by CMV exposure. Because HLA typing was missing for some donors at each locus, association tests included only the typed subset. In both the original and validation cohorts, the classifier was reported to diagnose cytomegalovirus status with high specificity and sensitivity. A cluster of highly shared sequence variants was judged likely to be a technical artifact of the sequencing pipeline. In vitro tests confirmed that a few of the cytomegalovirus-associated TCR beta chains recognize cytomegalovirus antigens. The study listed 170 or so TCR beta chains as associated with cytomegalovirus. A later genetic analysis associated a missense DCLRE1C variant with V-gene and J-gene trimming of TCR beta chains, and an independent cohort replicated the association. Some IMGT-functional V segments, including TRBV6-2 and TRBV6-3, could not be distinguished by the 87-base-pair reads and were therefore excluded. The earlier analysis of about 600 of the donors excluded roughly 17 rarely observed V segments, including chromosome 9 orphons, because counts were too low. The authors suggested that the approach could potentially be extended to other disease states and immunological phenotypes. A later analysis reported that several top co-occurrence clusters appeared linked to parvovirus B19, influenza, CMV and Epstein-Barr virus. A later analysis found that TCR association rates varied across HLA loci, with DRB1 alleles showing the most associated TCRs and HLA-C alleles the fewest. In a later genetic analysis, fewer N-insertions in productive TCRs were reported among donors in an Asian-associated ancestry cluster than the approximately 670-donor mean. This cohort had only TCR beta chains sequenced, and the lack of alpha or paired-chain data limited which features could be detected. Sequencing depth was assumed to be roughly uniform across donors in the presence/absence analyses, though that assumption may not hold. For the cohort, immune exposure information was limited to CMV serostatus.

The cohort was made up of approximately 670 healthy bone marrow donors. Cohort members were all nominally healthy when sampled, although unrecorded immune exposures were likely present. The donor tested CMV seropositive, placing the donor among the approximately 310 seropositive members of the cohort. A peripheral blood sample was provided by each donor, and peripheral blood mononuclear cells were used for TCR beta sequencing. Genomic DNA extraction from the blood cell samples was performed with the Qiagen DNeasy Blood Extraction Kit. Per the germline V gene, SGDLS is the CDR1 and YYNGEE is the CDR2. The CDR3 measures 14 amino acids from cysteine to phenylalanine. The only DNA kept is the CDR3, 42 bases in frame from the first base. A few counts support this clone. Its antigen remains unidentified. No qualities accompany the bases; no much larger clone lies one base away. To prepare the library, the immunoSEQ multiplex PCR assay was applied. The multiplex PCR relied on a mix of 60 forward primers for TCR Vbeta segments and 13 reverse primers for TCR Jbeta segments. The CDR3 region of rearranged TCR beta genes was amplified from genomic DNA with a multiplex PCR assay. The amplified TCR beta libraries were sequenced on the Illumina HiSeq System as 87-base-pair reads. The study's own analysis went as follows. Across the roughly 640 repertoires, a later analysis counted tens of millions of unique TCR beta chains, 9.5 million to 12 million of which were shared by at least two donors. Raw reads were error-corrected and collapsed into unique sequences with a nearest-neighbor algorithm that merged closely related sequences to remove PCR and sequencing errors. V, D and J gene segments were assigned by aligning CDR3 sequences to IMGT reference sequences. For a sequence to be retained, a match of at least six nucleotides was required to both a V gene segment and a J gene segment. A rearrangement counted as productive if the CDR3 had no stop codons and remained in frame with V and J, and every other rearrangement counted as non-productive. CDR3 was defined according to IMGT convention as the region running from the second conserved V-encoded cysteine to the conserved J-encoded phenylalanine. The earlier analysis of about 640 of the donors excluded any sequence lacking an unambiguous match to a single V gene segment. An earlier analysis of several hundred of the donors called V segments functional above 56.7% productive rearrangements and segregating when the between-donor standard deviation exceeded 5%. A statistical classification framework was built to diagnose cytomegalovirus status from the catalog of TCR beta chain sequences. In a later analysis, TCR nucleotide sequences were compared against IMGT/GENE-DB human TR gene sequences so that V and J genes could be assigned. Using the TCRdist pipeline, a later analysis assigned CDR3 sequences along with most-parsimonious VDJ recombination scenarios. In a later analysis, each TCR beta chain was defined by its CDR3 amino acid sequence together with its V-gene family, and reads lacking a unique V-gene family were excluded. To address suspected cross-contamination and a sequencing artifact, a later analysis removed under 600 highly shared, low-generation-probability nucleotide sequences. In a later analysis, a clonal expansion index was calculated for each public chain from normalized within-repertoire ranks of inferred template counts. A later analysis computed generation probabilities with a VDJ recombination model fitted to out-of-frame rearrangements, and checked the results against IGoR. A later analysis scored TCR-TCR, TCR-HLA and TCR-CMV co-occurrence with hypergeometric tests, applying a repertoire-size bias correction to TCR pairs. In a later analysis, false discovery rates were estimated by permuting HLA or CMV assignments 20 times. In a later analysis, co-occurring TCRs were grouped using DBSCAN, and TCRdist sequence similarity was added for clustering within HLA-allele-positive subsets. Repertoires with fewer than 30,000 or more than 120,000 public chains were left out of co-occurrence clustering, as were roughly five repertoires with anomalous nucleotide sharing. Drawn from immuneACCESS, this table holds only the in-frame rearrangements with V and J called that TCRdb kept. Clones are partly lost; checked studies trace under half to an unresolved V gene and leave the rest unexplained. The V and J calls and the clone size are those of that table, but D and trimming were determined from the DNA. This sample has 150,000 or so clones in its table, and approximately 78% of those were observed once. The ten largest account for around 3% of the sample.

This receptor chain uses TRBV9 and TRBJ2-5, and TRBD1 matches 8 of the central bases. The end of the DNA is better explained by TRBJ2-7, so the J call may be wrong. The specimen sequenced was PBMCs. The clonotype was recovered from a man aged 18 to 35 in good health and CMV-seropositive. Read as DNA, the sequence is TGTGCCAGCAGCGCCCGGGACAGGCTTTACGAGCAGTACTTC. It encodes CASSARDRLYEQYF.